The 14 T cell receptor beta chains given below trace back to one sample, sequenced in a study of OX40 agonist ivuxolimab in advanced cancers. Profiled with immunoSEQ multiplex PCR; TCRdb holds only in-frame clones, not every one. Here the sample spans tens of thousands of clones, around 90% being singletons. The sequences come from CD4+ or CD8+ T cells sorted from blood, collected in a trial of the OX40 agonist ivuxolimab. Receptor source: an adult with an advanced solid tumor such as melanoma, head and neck, liver or kidney cancer.

The rearrangement links TRBV7-6 to TRBJ1-3; D unclear. The CDR3 extends over 13 amino acids. The V gene's germline CDR1 is SGHVS and CDR2 FNYEAQ. V shed 5 bases and J shed 1 base, with 6 bases lying between them. In DNA form, the CDR3 reads TGTGCCAGCAGCGAAGGTTCTGGAAACACCATATATTTT. It specifies CASSEGSGNTIYF. Full variable domain (remainder filled in from reference TRBV7-6 and TRBJ1-3): GAGVSQSPRYKVTKRGQDVALRCDPISGHVSLYWYRQALGQGPEFLTYFNYEAQQDKSGLPNDRFSAERPEGSISTLTIQRTEQRDSAMYRCASSEGSGNTIYFGEGSWLTVV.

Note on this clone: A read error may produce the germline difference seen at one junction end. The rearrangement uses TRBV7-7 and TRBJ2-1, with 8 positions matching TRBD2. Germline V gene data show CDR1 as SSHAT and CDR2 as FNYEAQ (reference sequence). The CDR3 has 16 amino acids. CDR3 protein: CASTDVRGAPYNEQFF. Here the CDR3 DNA reads TGTGCTAGCACCGACGTGCGGGGGGCCCCCTACAATGAGCAGTTCTTC.

The chain recombines TRBV5-1 with TRBJ2-1; the match to TRBD1 covers 7 bases. CDR1 is SGHRS and CDR2 is YFSETQ in the germline V gene. The V segment lost 2 bases and the J segment 2 bases; nucleotides outside the gene matches: 7. The CDR3 runs 16 residues. Written as DNA, the CDR3 is TGCGCCAGCAGCTTCCCCGGGGACAGACCCTACAATGAGCAGTTCTTC. Its protein product is CASSFPGDRPYNEQFF.

V and J are TRBV27 and TRBJ1-1; no clear D gene. Trimming took 2 bases from V and 2 from J, leaving 9 bases between them. The CDR3 sequence is 14 residues long. In germline, CDR1 is MNHEY, CDR2 SMNVEV (reference sequence). CDR3 amino acids: CASSLGQSNTEAFF. The CDR3 bases are TGTGCCAGCAGTTTAGGGCAGTCCAACACTGAAGCTTTCTTT.

The table lists this clone with a count of one. V gene TRBV5-6 combines with J gene TRBJ2-3; D not resolved. V lost 1 base and J 4 bases, leaving 4 bases between the germline ends. Per the germline V gene, CDR1 is SGHDT and CDR2 is YYEEEE. CDR3 length: 12 amino acids. CDR3 coding DNA: TGTGCCAGCAGCTTGTTCCCAGATACGCAGTATTTT. Its translation: CASSLFPDTQYF.

This chain uses TRBV5-4 with TRBJ1-2, with D tentatively TRBD1 (6 bases). Trimming stripped 4 bases from V and 6 bases from J, with 13 bases between. CDR3 length: 13 amino acids. Germline-derived CDR1 and CDR2 are SGHNT and YYREEE (reference sequence). The CDR3 bases are TGTGCCAGCAGCGAAAACAGGGCCAATGGCTACACCTTC. Translating it yields CASSENRANGYTF. Filled out from reference TRBV5-4 and TRBJ1-2, the complete variable domain reads ETGVTQSPTHLIKTRGQQVTLRCSSQSGHNTVSWYQQALGQGPQFIFQYYREEENGRGNFPPRFSGLQFPNYSSELNVNALELDDSALYLCASSENRANGYTFGSGTRLTVV.

The chain recombines TRBV11-2 with TRBJ2-5; the D gene is possibly TRBD1 (7 bases). The J call may not be correct, given that the DNA end is closer to TRBJ2-7. The CDR3 consists of 16 residues. Germline CDR1 SGHAT, CDR2 FQNNGV. In nucleotides, the CDR3 is TGTGCCAGCAGCTTAGCGTACCTTGCAGGGGGGTACGAGCAGTACTTC. It translates to CASSLAYLAGGYEQYF.

V is TRBV27 and J is TRBJ1-1; D gene uncertain. CDR3 size: 14 residues. The ends were cut back, 5 bases at V and 5 bases at J, with 15 bases in the middle. Germline CDR1 MNHEY, CDR2 SMNVEV (reference sequence). In DNA form, the CDR3 reads TGTGCCAGCAGTCCCGCCTGGGAGAGAACTGAAGCTTTCTTT. It yields the protein CASSPAWERTEAFF.

This clone was counted once. V is TRBV6-5 and J is TRBJ2-7; 7 positions agree with TRBD1. Germline lookup yields CDR1 MNHEY and CDR2 SVGAGI. The CDR3 loop spans 13 amino acids. The V and J ends lost 5 bases and 4 bases, in that order; junction bases with no gene match: 5. CDR3 region: CASSPGQEYEQYV. The CDR3 DNA is TGTGCCAGCAGTCCAGGACAGGAATACGAGCAGTACGTC.

This clone has just a few counts. At the DNA level, this CDR3 is encoded by other sequences in the same sample as well. The J gene is TRBJ1-1, the V gene TRBV19, with D unresolved. Germline V CDR1 and CDR2: LNHDA, SQIVND (reference sequence). The CDR3 extends over 13 amino acids. Trimming took off 9 bases at V and 1 base at J, with 12 bases between the two ends. This chain's CDR3 is CASSPAGNTEAFF. As DNA, the CDR3 is TGTGCCAGCTCGCCCGCCGGGAACACTGAAGCTTTCTTT.

The chain couples TRBV7-8 to TRBJ2-7; 7 nucleotides line up with TRBD1. V was pared by 4 bases and J by 0 bases, with 3 bases of the junction left unmatched. Germline lookup yields CDR1 SGHVS and CDR2 FQNEAQ. CDR3 length equals 14 residues. The CDR3 sequence: CASSSTGASYEQYF. CDR3 coding DNA: TGTGCCAGCAGCTCAACAGGGGCCTCCTACGAGCAGTACTTC.

This clone was counted a single time. The gene calls are TRBV29-1 and TRBJ1-4; TRBD1 might be the D (5 bases). Germline CDR1 reads SQVTM; CDR2 reads ANQGSEA. CDR3 length equals 12 residues. The CDR3 loop reads CTPVGGDEKLFF. CDR3 bases: TGCACCCCCGTGGGGGGGGATGAAAAACTGTTTTTT.

V and J are TRBV6-1 and TRBJ1-2; 9 bases match TRBD1. From germline, CDR1 is MNHNS and CDR2 SASEGT. This CDR3 is 14 amino acids long. With 6 bases clipped from V and 4 bases from J, the junction kept 6 bases outside the gene matches. This chain's CDR3 is CASRGQGLGYGYTF. The CDR3 nucleotides read TGTGCCAGCAGAGGACAGGGGCTGGGCTATGGCTACACCTTC.

The V and J genes are TRBV5-4 and TRBJ2-2, with 9 bases identical to TRBD1. This CDR3 is 17 amino acids long. The germline V gene has CDR1 SGHNT and CDR2 YYREEE (reference sequence). The ends lost 0 bases at V and 3 bases at J; junction bases unmatched: 6. The CDR3 sequence: CASSLEGGTGHTGELFF. The CDR3 DNA is TGTGCCAGCAGCTTGGAGGGAGGGACAGGGCACACCGGGGAGCTGTTTTTT.